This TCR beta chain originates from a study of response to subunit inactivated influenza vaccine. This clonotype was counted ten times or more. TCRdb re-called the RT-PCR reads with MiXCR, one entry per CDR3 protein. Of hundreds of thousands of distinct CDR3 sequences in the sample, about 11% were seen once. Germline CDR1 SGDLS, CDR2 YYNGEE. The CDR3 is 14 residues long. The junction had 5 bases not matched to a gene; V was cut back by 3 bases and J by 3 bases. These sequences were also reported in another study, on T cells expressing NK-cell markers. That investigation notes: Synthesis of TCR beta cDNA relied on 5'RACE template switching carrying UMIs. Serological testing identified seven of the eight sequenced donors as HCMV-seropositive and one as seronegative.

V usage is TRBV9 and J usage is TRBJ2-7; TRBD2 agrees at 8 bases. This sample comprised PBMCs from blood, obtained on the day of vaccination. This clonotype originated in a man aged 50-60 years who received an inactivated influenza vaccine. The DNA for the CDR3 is TGTGCCAGCAGCGCAACTAGCGGAGGCTACGAGCAGTACTTC. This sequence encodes CASSATSGGYEQYF.